This TCR beta chain came from a study of blood T cell repertoires in COVID-19. Whole-study context: T cells, B-cell-depleted T cells, or PBMCs supplied cDNA or gDNA.

Everyone who took part was 18 to 89 years old, and they came from 20 to 25 US areas. Cohort placement rested on clinical history that participants reported themselves. Recovered participants had two consecutive negative NP/OP PCR tests, healthcare professional clearance, or symptom resolution. V lost 5 bases, J lost 2 bases, and 12 bases lay in between. Germline CDR1 SQVTM, CDR2 ANQGSEA. The CDR3 is made up of 13 amino acids. Repertoires were generated with immunoSEQ multiplex PCR, while TCRdb's copy carries only in-frame clones and drops some. The sample contains about 300,000 clones, roughly 85% of which appear only once.

The source of this sequence is a woman younger than 45 who had recovered from COVID-19. This chain uses TRBV29-1 with TRBJ1-2, with D perhaps TRBD1 (5 bases). The specimen sequenced was PBMCs or T cells enriched from blood (not recorded which). The chain's CDR3 is CSVRGGLNYGYTF. As DNA, the CDR3 is TGCAGCGTTAGGGGCGGACTAAACTATGGCTACACCTTC.